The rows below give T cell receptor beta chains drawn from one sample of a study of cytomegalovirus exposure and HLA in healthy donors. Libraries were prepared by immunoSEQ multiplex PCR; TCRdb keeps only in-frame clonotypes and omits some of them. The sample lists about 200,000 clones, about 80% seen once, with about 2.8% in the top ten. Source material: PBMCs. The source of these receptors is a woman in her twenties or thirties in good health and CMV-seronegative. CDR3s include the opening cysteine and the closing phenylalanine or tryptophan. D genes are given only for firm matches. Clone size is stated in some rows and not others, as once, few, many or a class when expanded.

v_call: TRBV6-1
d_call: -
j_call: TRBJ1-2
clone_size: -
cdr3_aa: CASSPTGPSYGYTF
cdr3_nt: TGTGCCAGCAGCCCGACAGGTCCCAGCTATGGCTACACCTTC

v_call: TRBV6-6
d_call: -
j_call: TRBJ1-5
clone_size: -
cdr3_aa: CASSYQGLQPQHF
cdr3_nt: TGTGCCAGCAGTTACCAGGGCCTTCAGCCCCAGCATTTT

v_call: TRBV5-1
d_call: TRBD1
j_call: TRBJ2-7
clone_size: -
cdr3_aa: CASSSGQGEDYEQYF
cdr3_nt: TGCGCCAGCAGCTCCGGACAGGGTGAGGATTACGAGCAGTACTTC

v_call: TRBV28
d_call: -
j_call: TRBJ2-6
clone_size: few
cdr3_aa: CASSAAGSGANVLTF
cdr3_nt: TGTGCCAGCAGTGCCGCGGGTTCTGGGGCCAACGTCCTGACTTTC

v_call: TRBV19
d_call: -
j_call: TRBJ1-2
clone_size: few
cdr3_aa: CASRGTARDNNYGYTF
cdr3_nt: TGTGCCAGTAGAGGTACGGCCAGGGATAACAACTATGGCTACACCTTC

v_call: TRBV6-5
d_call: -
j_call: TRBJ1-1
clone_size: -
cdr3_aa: CASTPAGRLNTEAFF
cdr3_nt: TGTGCCAGCACCCCAGCGGGGAGGCTGAACACTGAAGCTTTCTTT

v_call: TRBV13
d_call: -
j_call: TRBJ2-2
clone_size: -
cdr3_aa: CASSFRPLGGELFF
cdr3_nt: TGTGCCAGCAGCTTTCGCCCCCTAGGCGGGGAGCTGTTTTTT

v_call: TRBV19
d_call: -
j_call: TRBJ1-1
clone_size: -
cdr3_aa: CASSIGGGMNTEAFF
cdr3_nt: TGTGCCAGTAGTATAGGGGGGGGAATGAACACTGAAGCTTTCTTT

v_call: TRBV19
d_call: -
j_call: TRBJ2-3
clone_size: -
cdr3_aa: CASSMRAGTDTQYF
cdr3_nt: TGTGCCAGTAGTATGCGGGCAGGCACAGATACGCAGTATTTT

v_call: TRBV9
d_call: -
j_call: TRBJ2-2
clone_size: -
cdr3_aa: CASSNWDTSTGELFF
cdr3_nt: TGTGCCAGCAGCAATTGGGACACAAGCACCGGGGAGCTGTTTTTT

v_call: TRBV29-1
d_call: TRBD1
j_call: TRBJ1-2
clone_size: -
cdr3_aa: CSDRQGDYGYTF
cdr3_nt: TGCAGCGACCGACAGGGGGACTATGGCTACACCTTC

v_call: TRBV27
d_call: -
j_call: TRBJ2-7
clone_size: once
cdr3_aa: CASSLGGAKWQYF
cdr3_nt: TGTGCCAGCAGTTTAGGGGGGGCGAAGTGGCAGTACTTC

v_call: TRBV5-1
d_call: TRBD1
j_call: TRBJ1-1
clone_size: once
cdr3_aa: CASSWTGTEAFF
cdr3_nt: TGCGCCAGCAGCTGGACAGGTACTGAAGCTTTCTTT

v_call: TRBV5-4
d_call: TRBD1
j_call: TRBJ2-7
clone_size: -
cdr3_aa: CASSIRTGENEQYF
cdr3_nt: TGTGCCAGCAGCATCCGGACAGGGGAAAACGAGCAGTACTTC

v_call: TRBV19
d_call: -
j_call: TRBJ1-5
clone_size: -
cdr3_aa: CASSIRSPGGNQPQHF
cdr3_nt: TGTGCCAGTAGTATACGGAGTCCGGGTGGCAATCAGCCCCAGCATTTT

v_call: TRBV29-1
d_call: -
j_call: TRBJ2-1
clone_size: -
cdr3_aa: CSCRLSYNEQFF
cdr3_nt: TGCAGTTGTAGACTGTCCTACAATGAGCAGTTCTTC

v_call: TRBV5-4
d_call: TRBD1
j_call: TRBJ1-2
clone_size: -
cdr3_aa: CASSRITGGNGYTF
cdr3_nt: TGTGCCAGCAGCCGTATCACAGGGGGCAATGGCTACACCTTC

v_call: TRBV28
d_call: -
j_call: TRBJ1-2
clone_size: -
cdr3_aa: CASSSPGLGGNYGYTF
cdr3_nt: TGTGCCAGCAGTTCTCCCGGCCTGGGGGGGAACTATGGCTACACCTTC

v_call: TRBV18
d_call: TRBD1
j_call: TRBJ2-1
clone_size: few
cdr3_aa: CASSPGQGYAEQFF
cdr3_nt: TGTGCCAGCTCACCGGGACAGGGGTATGCTGAGCAGTTCTTC

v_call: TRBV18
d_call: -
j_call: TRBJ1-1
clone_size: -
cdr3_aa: CASSPLGGPNTEAFF
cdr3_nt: TGTGCCAGCTCACCATTGGGAGGGCCAAACACTGAAGCTTTCTTT

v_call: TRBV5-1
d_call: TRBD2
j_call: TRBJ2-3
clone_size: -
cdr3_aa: CASSLALAGGRGSDTQYF
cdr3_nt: TGCGCCAGCAGCTTGGCTCTTGCGGGAGGTAGAGGATCAGATACGCAGTATTTT

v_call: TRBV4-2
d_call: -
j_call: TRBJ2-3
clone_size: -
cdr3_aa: CASSRRGGAGGSADTQYF
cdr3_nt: TGTGCCAGCAGCCGGAGGGGGGGTGCTGGCGGGAGTGCAGATACGCAGTATTTT

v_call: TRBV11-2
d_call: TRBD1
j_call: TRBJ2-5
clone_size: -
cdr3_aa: CASSLRLQGYQETQYF
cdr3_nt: TGTGCCAGCAGCTTACGCCTACAGGGGTACCAAGAGACCCAGTACTTC